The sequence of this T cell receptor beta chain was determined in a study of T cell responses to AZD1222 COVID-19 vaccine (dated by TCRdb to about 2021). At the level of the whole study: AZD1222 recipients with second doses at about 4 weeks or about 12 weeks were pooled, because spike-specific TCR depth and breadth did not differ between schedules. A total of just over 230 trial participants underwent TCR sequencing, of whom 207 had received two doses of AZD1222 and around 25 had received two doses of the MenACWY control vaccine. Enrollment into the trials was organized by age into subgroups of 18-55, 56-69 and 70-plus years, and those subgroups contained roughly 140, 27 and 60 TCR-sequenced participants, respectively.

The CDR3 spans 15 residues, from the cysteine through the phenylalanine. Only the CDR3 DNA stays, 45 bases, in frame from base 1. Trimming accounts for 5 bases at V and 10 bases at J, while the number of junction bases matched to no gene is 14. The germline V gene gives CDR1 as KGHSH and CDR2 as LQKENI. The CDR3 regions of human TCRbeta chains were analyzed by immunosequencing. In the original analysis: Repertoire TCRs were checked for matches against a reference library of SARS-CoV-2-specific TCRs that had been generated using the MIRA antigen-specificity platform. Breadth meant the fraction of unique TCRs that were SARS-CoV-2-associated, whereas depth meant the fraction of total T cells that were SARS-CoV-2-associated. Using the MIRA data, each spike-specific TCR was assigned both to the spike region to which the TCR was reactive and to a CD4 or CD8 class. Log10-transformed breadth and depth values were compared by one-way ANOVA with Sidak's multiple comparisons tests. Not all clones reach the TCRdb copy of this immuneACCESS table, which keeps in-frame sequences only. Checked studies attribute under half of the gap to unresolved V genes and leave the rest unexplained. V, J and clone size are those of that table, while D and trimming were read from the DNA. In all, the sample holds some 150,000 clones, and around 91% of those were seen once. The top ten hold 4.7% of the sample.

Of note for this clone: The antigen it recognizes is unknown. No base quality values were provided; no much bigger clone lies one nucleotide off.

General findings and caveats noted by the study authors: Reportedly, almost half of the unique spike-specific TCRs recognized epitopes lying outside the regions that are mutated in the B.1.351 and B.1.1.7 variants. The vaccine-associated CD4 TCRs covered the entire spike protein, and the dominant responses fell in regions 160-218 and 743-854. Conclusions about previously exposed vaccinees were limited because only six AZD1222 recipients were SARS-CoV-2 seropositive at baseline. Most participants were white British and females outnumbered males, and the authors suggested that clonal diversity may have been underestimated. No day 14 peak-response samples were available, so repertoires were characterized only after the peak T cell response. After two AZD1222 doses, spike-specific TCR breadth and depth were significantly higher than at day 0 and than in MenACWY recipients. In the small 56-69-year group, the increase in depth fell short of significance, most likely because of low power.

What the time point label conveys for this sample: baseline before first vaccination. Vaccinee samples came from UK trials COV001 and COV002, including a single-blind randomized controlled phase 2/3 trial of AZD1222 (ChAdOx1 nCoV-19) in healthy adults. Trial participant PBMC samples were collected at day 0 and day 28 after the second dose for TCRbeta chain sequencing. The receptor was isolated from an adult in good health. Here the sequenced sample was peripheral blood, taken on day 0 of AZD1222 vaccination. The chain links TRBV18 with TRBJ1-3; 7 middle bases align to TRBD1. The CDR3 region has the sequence CASSTGQAGAGTIYF. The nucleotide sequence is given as TGTGCCAGCTCAACCGGACAGGCTGGGGCAGGTACCATATATTTT. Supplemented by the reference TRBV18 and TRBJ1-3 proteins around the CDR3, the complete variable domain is NAGVMQNPRHLVRRRGQEARLRCSPMKGHSHVYWYRQLPEEGLKFMVYLQKENIIDESGMPKERFSAEFPKEGPSILRIQQVVRGDSAAYFCASSTGQAGAGTIYFGEGSWLTVV.